These 22 T cell receptor beta chains came from one sample sequenced in a study of shared clonotypes between healthy human individuals. Assay: immunoSEQ multiplex PCR; the TCRdb copy retains only in-frame clones and omits some. The sample carries approximately 1.4 million clones, 95% to 99% recorded once. Sequencing was carried out using naive CD4+ T cells sorted from blood. The sample's subset: CD45RA+ positively selected. These receptors originate from a man younger than 40 in good health.

This clone was found a few times. The chain recombines TRBV30 with TRBJ1-2, with TRBD1 as a possible D gene (5 bases). Germline V gives CDR1 GTSNPN, CDR2 SVGIG (reference sequence). The CDR3 consists of 14 residues. V was trimmed by 2 bases and J by 3 bases, leaving 13 bases between them. CDR3 in DNA: TGTGCCTGGAGTCGTCGCAGGGATCACTATGGCTACACCTTC. Residues: CAWSRRRDHYGYTF.

CDR3 nucleotides: TGTGCCAGCTCACCATGGGGGGCGCTTTCTGATCAGCCCCAGCATTTT. Translating gives CASSPWGALSDQPQHF. V gene TRBV18 combines with J gene TRBJ1-5; possibly TRBD1 for D (6 bases). Germline V gene data show CDR1 as KGHSH and CDR2 as LQKENI. V was shortened by 2 bases and J by 5 bases, with 16 bases between the two germline ends. CDR3 size: 16 residues.

The chain uses TRBV19 and TRBJ2-7, with D uncertain. V was trimmed by 4 bases and J by 3 bases, leaving 7 bases between them. CDR1 is LNHDA, CDR2 SQIVND, per germline (reference sequence). The CDR3 has 12 amino acids. The CDR3 loop is CASSSAVYEQYF. The CDR3 DNA is TGTGCCAGTAGTAGTGCCGTCTACGAGCAGTACTTC.

This sequence joins TRBV5-4 and TRBJ2-3; tentatively, D is TRBD2 (6 bases). In germline, CDR1 is SGHNT, CDR2 YYREEE (reference sequence). This CDR3 contains 14 residues. V shed 5 bases and J shed 4 bases, with 14 bases lying between them. The CDR3, as DNA: TGTGCCAGCAGTCTGCGGGGAACCTCAGATACGCAGTATTTT. Its protein product is CASSLRGTSDTQYF.

This clone has just one count. This chain links TRBV14 with TRBJ2-3, with 7 bases aligning to TRBD2. V dropped 0 bases and J dropped 6; count of bases not matched to a gene: 6. The germline V gene has CDR1 SGHDN and CDR2 FVKESK. This CDR3 is built from 15 residues. The CDR3 protein is CASSQDPTSADTQYF. For the CDR3, the DNA is TGTGCCAGCAGCCAAGATCCCACTAGCGCCGATACGCAGTATTTT.

The rearrangement joins TRBV7-6 to TRBJ2-1, with D perhaps assigned TRBD1 or TRBD2 (5 bases each). Trimming shortened V by 5 bases and J by 6 bases, and 17 bases separated the two germline ends. This CDR3 is built from 15 residues. Germline-derived CDR1 and CDR2 are SGHVS and FNYEAQ. The CDR3 DNA sequence: TGTGCCAGCAGCCCCGGACGGTCGAGGGGCAATGAGCAGTTCTTC. Translation gives CASSPGRSRGNEQFF.

The chain links TRBV6-5 to TRBJ2-2; 11 bases match TRBD2. Trimming took 4 bases from V and 4 from J; bases not matched to a gene: 5. The germline V gene has CDR1 MNHEY and CDR2 SVGAGI. This CDR3 region has 16 residues. Written as DNA, the CDR3 is TGTGCCAGCAGTTTTGCCGGGACTAGCGGCACCGGGGAGCTGTTTTTT. This gives the protein CASSFAGTSGTGELFF.

The rearrangement joins TRBV27 to TRBJ2-7, with 10 bases aligning to TRBD2. Unmatched junction bases numbered 15, after V lost 7 bases and J lost 3 bases. CDR3 length: 17 amino acids. Germline assignment: CDR1 MNHEY and CDR2 SMNVEV (reference sequence). The CDR3: CASKLVGASGRNYEQYF. CDR3 DNA sequence: TGTGCCAGCAAATTGGTAGGGGCTAGCGGGAGAAACTACGAGCAGTACTTC.

The chain recombines TRBV5-1 with TRBJ2-4; unclear D gene. The CDR3 extends over 19 amino acids. Looked up from germline, CDR1 is SGHRS and CDR2 is YFSETQ. Trimming shortened V by 0 bases and J by 0 bases, and 19 bases separated the two germline ends. CDR3 residues: CASSLDGSGSNLAKNIQYF. The CDR3 DNA follows: TGCGCCAGCAGCTTGGATGGGTCTGGCAGCAACCTAGCCAAAAACATTCAGTACTTC.

The rearrangement uses TRBV10-2 and TRBJ2-3; 7 bases agree with TRBD2. The V segment lost 7 bases and the J segment 0 bases; nucleotides outside the gene matches: 7. This CDR3 spans 15 amino acids. CDR1 and CDR2 from the germline V gene are WSHSY and SAAADI. CDR3 protein: CASKSTSSSTDTQYF. In nucleotides, the CDR3 is TGCGCCAGCAAGTCGACTAGCAGCAGCACAGATACGCAGTATTTT.

This chain uses TRBV5-8 with TRBJ2-1; TRBD1 or TRBD2 may be the D gene (5 bases each). The germline V gene encodes CDR1 SGHTS and CDR2 YDEGEE. Between the trimmed V and J ends, which lost 4 bases and 4 bases, there was a span of 15 bases. There are 15 residues in the CDR3. In DNA, the CDR3 is TGTGCCAGCAGCCCCTATAGGGGAGTGTACAATGAGCAGTTCTTC. It translates to CASSPYRGVYNEQFF.

The count of this clone is one. This chain links TRBV28 with TRBJ2-1; TRBD2 aligns across 13 bases. CDR3 length: 16 amino acids. V shed 6 bases and J 5 bases; nucleotides not matched to a gene: 7. Germline V gives CDR1 MDHEN, CDR2 SYDVKM. The CDR3 DNA reads as TGTGCCAGCAGCGGGATAGGGACTAGCGGGAACAATGAGCAGTTCTTC. Its protein is CASSGIGTSGNNEQFF.

This clone was counted a single time. The gene calls are TRBV11-2 and TRBJ2-2; D not certain. V was shortened by 1 base and J by 6 bases, with 9 bases between the two germline ends. CDR3 length: 14 amino acids. Germline-derived CDR1 and CDR2 are SGHAT and FQNNGV. CDR3 amino acids: CASSLGFVSGELFF. DNA of the CDR3: TGTGCCAGCAGCTTAGGATTTGTCTCCGGGGAGCTGTTTTTT.

The chain uses TRBV14 and TRBJ1-1, with TRBD1 matching 8 bases. The CDR3 extends over 15 amino acids. The germline V gene has CDR1 SGHDN and CDR2 FVKESK. V was clipped by 1 base and J by 4 bases; unmatched bases: 5. The CDR3 bases are TGTGCCAGCAGCCAAGCAGGGGGCGCAGCCACTGAAGCTTTCTTT. It encodes CASSQAGGAATEAFF.

The genes are TRBV28 and TRBJ1-4, with TRBD1 identical over 8 bases. J was trimmed by 5 bases and V by 10 bases; bases with no gene match: 9. The CDR3 is 14 amino acids. Germline CDR1 is MDHEN and CDR2 is SYDVKM. In DNA form, the CDR3 reads TGTGCCATCGACGAGACAGGGGCGAATGAAAAACTGTTTTTT. The encoded protein is CAIDETGANEKLFF.

V gene TRBV7-9 combines with J gene TRBJ1-1, with no clear D. Germline V gene sequence: CDR1 SEHNR, CDR2 FQNEAQ (reference sequence). The V gene lost 5 bases and the J gene lost 1 base, with 8 bases spanning the gap. CDR3 length: 13 amino acids. The CDR3 coding sequence is TGTGCCAGCAGCGAACAACCGAACACTGAAGCTTTCTTT. Amino acids: CASSEQPNTEAFF. Variable domain in full (rest from reference TRBV7-9 and TRBJ1-1): DTGVSQNPRHKITKRGQNVTFRCDPISEHNRLYWYRQTLGQGPEFLTYFQNEAQLEKSRLLSDRFSAERPKGSFSTLEIQRTEQGDSAMYLCASSEQPNTEAFFGQGTRLTVV.

This sequence joins TRBV7-6 and TRBJ2-7; D could derive from TRBD1 or TRBD2 (5 bases each). Germline V CDR1 and CDR2: SGHVS, FNYEAQ. This CDR3 has 10 residues. The CDR3 loop is CALGTREQYF. The DNA for the CDR3 is TGTGCTCTCGGGACCAGGGAGCAGTACTTC.

This chain links TRBV14 with TRBJ1-1; 7 nucleotides agree with TRBD1. In germline, CDR1 is SGHDN, CDR2 FVKESK. The J segment lost 0 bases and the V segment lost 0 bases, leaving 4 bases of the junction unmatched. The CDR3 is 16 residues long. The CDR3 DNA follows: TGTGCCAGCAGCCAAGAAAGGGGGCCCATGAACACTGAAGCTTTCTTT. Encoded protein: CASSQERGPMNTEAFF.

The V gene is TRBV5-4, the J gene TRBJ1-1; D unresolved. CDR3 length: 13 residues. CDR1 is SGHNT and CDR2 is YYREEE in the germline V gene (reference sequence). V lost 1 base and J lost 1, with 5 bases in between. Here the CDR3 DNA reads TGTGCCAGCAGCTTGACCCGGAACACTGAAGCTTTCTTT. Translation gives CASSLTRNTEAFF.

The chain links TRBV6-5 to TRBJ2-7; D is perhaps TRBD1 (5 bases). The germline V and J ends were trimmed by 8 bases and 7 bases, with 12 bases remaining between them. This CDR3 spans 11 amino acids. From germline, CDR1 is MNHEY and CDR2 SVGAGI. As DNA, the CDR3 is TGTGCCAGCGGACAACGAGCGGAGCAGTACTTC. It specifies CASGQRAEQYF.

This chain uses TRBV7-2 with TRBJ2-3; 14 positions match TRBD2. With V trimmed by 3 bases and J by 7 bases, 9 bases remained unmatched. CDR3 length: 17 amino acids. The germline CDR1 and CDR2 sequences are SGHTA and FQGNSA. CDR3 sequence (DNA): TGTGCCAGCAGCTTGGCGGGACTAGCGGGAGTGAGGAATACGCAGTATTTT. Protein sequence: CASSLAGLAGVRNTQYF.

The chain uses TRBV29-1 and TRBJ2-1, with a weak D call TRBD1 (5 bases). Trimming cost V 6 bases and J 2 bases, with 20 bases left between them. The germline gives CDR1 SQVTM, CDR2 ANQGSEA. The CDR3 totals 16 residues. CDR3 DNA: TGCAGCGTCCGACAGCCACCGCCTTCCACCTACAATGAGCAGTTCTTC. It is translated as CSVRQPPPSTYNEQFF.